This T cell receptor (beta chain) was sequenced during a study of radiotherapy plus CTLA-4 blockade in lung cancer (dated by TCRdb to the late 2010s). General notes on the study: Objective responses occurred in roughly 19% of enrolled patients, and roughly 30% achieved disease control.

On this clone: The clone's antigen remains unknown. Per-nucleotide qualities are absent, and no much larger clonotype sits a single base away.

Study-wide conclusions, independent of this receptor: After treatment with radiotherapy and ipilimumab, TCR clones that came from tumors expanded in the peripheral blood. Increased serum interferon-beta after radiation, together with early dynamic changes in blood T cell clones, were reported to be the strongest predictors of response.

Library method: the immunoSEQ multiplex PCR assay. The table was pulled from immuneACCESS by TCRdb, which kept in-frame rearrangements only. Such tables lose some clones; where checked, under half of the loss comes from unresolved V genes, and the rest has no known cause. The sample yields 55,000 to 80,000 clones; roughly 84% were counted once. Of the sample, 40% is held by the ten largest clones. Inclusive of the bounding cysteine and phenylalanine, the CDR3 is 15 residues long. CDR3 DNA only is kept here, 45 bases in frame from base 1. CDR1 is given as GTSNPN and CDR2 as SVGIG, both from the germline V gene (reference sequence). The V and J ends are trimmed by 4 bases and 0 bases, leaving 13 bases between them. The study tested focal radiation therapy combined with CTLA-4 blockade (ipilimumab) in patients with chemo-refractory metastatic non-small-cell lung cancer.

The V and J genes are TRBV30 and TRBJ1-5; possibly the D gene is TRBD1, per 5 matching bases. Sequenced material: peripheral blood, taken from a patient treated with radiotherapy plus ipilimumab. The sequence derives from a human donor with non-small cell lung cancer that progressed on radiotherapy plus ipilimumab. The CDR3: CAWKPRDRSNQPQHF. The nucleotide sequence is given as TGTGCCTGGAAACCTCGGGACCGTAGCAATCAGCCCCAGCATTTT.